This entry lists 25 T cell receptor beta chains sequenced from one sample in a study of blood T cell repertoires in COVID-19. Produced via immunoSEQ multiplex PCR; TCRdb's table is partial and in-frame only. The sample records 40,000 to 55,000 clones, 85% to 90% being singletons. Sequenced material: peripheral blood. Every receptor here comes from a human donor in a cohort sampled during active COVID-19.

The chain joins TRBV7-9 to TRBJ1-6; 7 positions agree with TRBD1. Germline values: CDR1 SEHNR, CDR2 FQNEAQ (reference sequence). The CDR3 runs to 15 residues. The J segment lost 7 bases and the V segment lost 5 bases, leaving 8 bases of the junction unmatched. The CDR3 DNA reads as TGTGCCAGCAGCCCACAGGGGAGATTGAATTCACCCCTCCACTTT. Translation gives CASSPQGRLNSPLHF.

This clone has only one observation. The rearrangement links TRBV4-1 to TRBJ2-7; TRBD1 might be the D (7 bases). CDR1 is MGHRA and CDR2 is YSYEKL in the germline V gene. The germline V and J ends were trimmed by 1 base and 3 bases, with 16 bases remaining between them. This CDR3 has 16 residues. CDR3 protein: CASSQVPAGGLYEQYF. The CDR3 DNA reads TGCGCCAGCAGCCAAGTCCCCGCAGGGGGGCTCTACGAGCAGTACTTC.

This chain joins TRBV19 and TRBJ1-3; D is perhaps TRBD1 (6 bases). V shed 5 bases and J shed 8 bases, with 13 bases lying between them. The CDR3 is 13 residues long. CDR1 is LNHDA and CDR2 is SQIVND in the germline V gene (reference sequence). CDR3 loop: CASSPPGAYTIYF. The CDR3 DNA follows: TGTGCCAGTAGTCCCCCAGGGGCGTACACCATATATTTT. The full variable domain, in which reference TRBV19 and TRBJ1-3 provide the parts outside the CDR3, is DGGITQSPKYLFRKEGQNVTLSCEQNLNHDAMYWYRQDPGQGLRLIYYSQIVNDFQKGDIAEGYSVSREKKESFPLTVTSAQKNPTAFYLCASSPPGAYTIYFGEGSWLTVV.

A remark on this clone: This sample also contains other DNA sequences that code for the same CDR3. V and J are TRBV9 and TRBJ1-2; 9 bases agree with TRBD1. Germline-derived CDR1 and CDR2 are SGDLS and YYNGEE. The CDR3 has 14 amino acids. With V trimmed by 4 bases and J by 3 bases, 4 bases remained unmatched. CDR3 region: CASSPGDRDYGYTF. In DNA form, the CDR3 reads TGTGCCAGCAGCCCGGGGGACAGGGACTATGGCTACACCTTC.

This chain connects TRBV24-1 to TRBJ1-1; the match to TRBD1 covers 9 bases. CDR3 length: 12 amino acids. Per the germline V gene, CDR1 is KGHDR and CDR2 is SFDVKD. The ends lost 2 bases at V and 11 bases at J; junction bases unmatched: 2. The DNA for the CDR3 is TGTGCCACCAGTGATTACAGGGGGCTTGCTTTCTTT. Translated: CATSDYRGLAFF.

J is TRBJ1-2 and V is TRBV6-4; maybe TRBD1 (5 bases). The V gene's germline CDR1 is MRHNA and CDR2 SNTAGT. This CDR3 comprises 14 residues. The germline V and J ends were trimmed by 0 bases and 7 bases, with 12 bases remaining between them. The CDR3 DNA reads TGTGCCAGCAGTGACTCGCCACTTCAGGGTGGCTACACCTTC. It codes for CASSDSPLQGGYTF.

The J gene is TRBJ2-3, the V gene TRBV19; TRBD2 matches 8 bases. This CDR3 has 17 residues. V gave up 4 bases and J gave up 4 bases; unmatched junction bases: 13. Per the germline V gene, CDR1 is LNHDA and CDR2 is SQIVND (reference sequence). In DNA, the CDR3 is TGTGCCAGTAGTACACCCTCAGTCAGCGGGGGTTCAGATACGCAGTATTTT. Its protein product is CASSTPSVSGGSDTQYF. Drawing the rest from reference TRBV19 and TRBJ2-3, the complete variable domain is DGGITQSPKYLFRKEGQNVTLSCEQNLNHDAMYWYRQDPGQGLRLIYYSQIVNDFQKGDIAEGYSVSREKKESFPLTVTSAQKNPTAFYLCASSTPSVSGGSDTQYFGPGTRLTVL.

The chain combines TRBV30 with TRBJ2-7; perhaps TRBD1 as D (6 bases). The CDR3 consists of 16 residues. In germline, CDR1 is GTSNPN, CDR2 SVGIG (reference sequence). V lost 3 bases to trimming and J lost 5 bases, with 23 bases between them. CDR3 in amino acids: CAWRTSGTTFRNEQYF. The CDR3 DNA follows: TGTGCCTGGAGGACTTCCGGGACAACTTTTCGGAACGAGCAGTACTTC.

The chain couples TRBV6-6 to TRBJ1-1, with no clear D. V shed 3 bases and J shed 4 bases, with 12 bases lying between them. The CDR3 sequence is 14 residues long. Germline CDR1 is MNHNY and CDR2 is SVGAGI (reference sequence). The CDR3 bases are TGTGCCAGCAGTTATGGAGAAGTGGGCACTGAAGCTTTCTTT. Amino acid sequence: CASSYGEVGTEAFF.

The chain has TRBV6-5 and TRBJ2-1; 13 bases map to TRBD2. Germline V gene sequence: CDR1 MNHEY, CDR2 SVGAGI. J lost 9 bases, V lost 4 bases, and 9 bases had no gene match. This CDR3 contains 16 residues. DNA for the CDR3: TGTGCCAGCAGTTCCGCCGGGACTAGCGGGGAATCTGAGCAGTTCTTC. It specifies CASSSAGTSGESEQFF.

The chain employs TRBV4-3 and TRBJ1-5; D remains unclear. Trimming removed 0 bases from V and 4 bases from J, with 10 bases in between. Germline CDR1 is LGHNA and CDR2 is YSLEER. The CDR3 spans 15 residues. The CDR3: CASSQESGENQPQHF. As DNA, the CDR3 is TGCGCCAGCAGCCAAGAATCCGGGGAAAATCAGCCCCAGCATTTT.

CDR3 sequence: CASSKQGASSYEQYF. The CDR3 coding sequence is TGTGCCAGCAGTAAACAGGGGGCGTCGTCCTACGAGCAGTACTTC. V usage is TRBV5-6 and J usage is TRBJ2-7; 9 bases match TRBD1. Losses at the gene ends were 5 bases for V and 1 base for J; bases not matched to a gene: 7. Per the germline V gene, CDR1 is SGHDT and CDR2 is YYEEEE. This CDR3 is built from 15 residues.

The J gene is TRBJ2-5, the V gene TRBV19, with D possibly TRBD2 on 5 matching bases. Germline V gives CDR1 LNHDA, CDR2 SQIVND (reference sequence). V was pared by 1 base and J by 2 bases, with 11 bases between. The CDR3 totals 15 residues. This CDR3 is CASSIVAQKQETQYF. The CDR3 DNA is TGTGCCAGTAGTATAGTAGCGCAGAAGCAAGAGACCCAGTACTTC.

The chain uses TRBV19 and TRBJ2-2; TRBD2 is a possible D gene (5 bases). Germline assignment: CDR1 LNHDA and CDR2 SQIVND (reference sequence). The CDR3 is 13 amino acids. Trimming left V 5 bases short and J 6 bases short, with 10 bases between. For the CDR3, the DNA is TGTGCCAGTAGTGCCAGCGGAGCCGGGGAGCTGTTTTTT. Amino acid sequence: CASSASGAGELFF.

This chain uses TRBV19 with TRBJ1-1, with D possibly matching TRBD1 (6 bases). V was pared by 1 base and J by 7 bases, with 16 bases between. Per the germline V gene, CDR1 is LNHDA and CDR2 is SQIVND (reference sequence). CDR3 length equals 15 residues. The DNA for the CDR3 is TGTGCCAGTAGTATAGCTTCGGTACAGGGTGGTGAAGCTTTCTTT. Translating gives CASSIASVQGGEAFF.

The chain links TRBV4-3 to TRBJ2-3; TRBD1 aligns across 8 bases. The V segment lost 4 bases and the J segment 4 bases; nucleotides outside the gene matches: 10. Germline CDR1 LGHNA, CDR2 YSLEER. The CDR3 is 16 residues long. The CDR3 DNA reads TGCGCCAGCAGCCCCCTTGCCCAGGGGGCCGCAGATACGCAGTATTTT. This gives the protein CASSPLAQGAADTQYF.

This rearrangement joins TRBV19 to TRBJ2-7; possibly TRBD2 for D (5 bases). CDR1 and CDR2 from the germline V gene are LNHDA and SQIVND (reference sequence). The CDR3 runs 14 residues. V lost 3 bases, J lost 5 bases, and 14 bases lay in between. The CDR3 DNA is TGTGCCAGTAGTATTGGCAGGTCGGGAAACGAGCAGTACTTC. It yields the protein CASSIGRSGNEQYF.

The rearrangement joins TRBV15 to TRBJ2-4; TRBD2 agrees at 9 bases. V dropped 1 base and J dropped 0; count of bases not matched to a gene: 7. Per germline, CDR1 LNHNV and CDR2 YYDKDF (reference sequence). The CDR3 is made up of 18 amino acids. Written as DNA, the CDR3 is TGTGCCACCAGCAGAGCGGGCGGGGGGGCCGTAGCCAAAAACATTCAGTACTTC. It encodes CATSRAGGGAVAKNIQYF.

The rearrangement uses TRBV7-2 and TRBJ2-1; TRBD2 matches 8 bases. In germline, CDR1 is SGHTA, CDR2 FQGNSA. This CDR3 region has 15 residues. The V and J ends lost 0 bases and 8 bases, in that order; junction bases with no gene match: 6. CDR3 protein: CASSLASSGGYEQFF. The DNA for the CDR3 is TGTGCCAGCAGCTTAGCGTCGAGCGGGGGATATGAGCAGTTCTTC.

The J gene is TRBJ2-7, the V gene TRBV30, with D perhaps TRBD1 (7 bases). Germline V gene data show CDR1 as GTSNPN and CDR2 as SVGIG (reference sequence). The CDR3 is 14 amino acids. The CDR3 DNA sequence: TGTGCTGCGGACGGGGGACAGAAAGCTTACGAGCAGTACTTC. Amino acid sequence: CAADGGQKAYEQYF. The entire variable domain, with the rest obtained from reference TRBV30 and TRBJ2-7, is as follows: SQTIHQWPATLVQPVGSPLSLECTVEGTSNPNLYWYRQAAGRGLQLLFYSVGIGQISSEVPQNLSASRPQDRQFILSSKKLLLSDSGFYLCAADGGQKAYEQYFGPGTRLTVT.

The chain combines TRBV25-1 with TRBJ2-7; TRBD1 is a possible D gene (6 bases). The CDR3 totals 14 residues. In germline, CDR1 is MGHDK, CDR2 SYGVNS. The ends were cut back, 7 bases at V and 2 bases at J, with 15 bases in the middle. CDR3 sequence (DNA): TGTGCCAGCACCACAGACAGGTTGCCCTACGAGCAGTACTTC. Protein product: CASTTDRLPYEQYF.

The V gene is TRBV18, the J gene TRBJ1-2; D unclear. Between the trimmed V and J ends, which lost 5 bases and 4 bases, there was a span of 17 bases. Germline CDR1 and CDR2: KGHSH and LQKENI. This CDR3 spans 15 amino acids. The CDR3 here is CASSITAESGYGYTF. The CDR3 DNA sequence: TGTGCCAGCTCAATTACCGCGGAAAGTGGCTATGGCTACACCTTC.

The rearrangement links TRBV5-1 to TRBJ1-4; D possibly corresponds to TRBD1 (6 bases). With 10 bases removed from V and 2 bases from J, the gap between germline ends came to 15 bases. The CDR3 consists of 14 residues. Per germline, CDR1 SGHRS and CDR2 YFSETQ. CDR3 sequence (DNA): TGCGCCCCGAGCTTGGGGGCGACTAATGAAAAACTGTTTTTT. Protein product: CAPSLGATNEKLFF.

The chain links TRBV6-6 to TRBJ1-5; no clear D gene. The CDR3 is 15 residues long. Per germline, CDR1 MNHNY and CDR2 SVGAGI (reference sequence). V gave up 2 bases and J gave up 1 base, with 9 bases separating them. The CDR3 coding sequence is TGTGCCAGCAGTTACCCCGGGATAAGCAATCAGCCCCAGCATTTT. Translated, it gives CASSYPGISNQPQHF.

V gene TRBV2 combines with J gene TRBJ1-3, with 9 bases matching TRBD1. J lost 4 bases, V lost 6 bases, and 10 bases had no gene match. The CDR3 consists of 16 residues. CDR1 and CDR2 from the germline V gene are SNHLY and FYNNEI. Here the CDR3 reads CASSNLGQGEGNTIYF. The CDR3 nucleotides are TGTGCCAGCAGCAACTTGGGACAGGGTGAAGGAAACACCATATATTTT.